The 30 T cell receptor beta chains below were found in one sample sequenced in a study of siplizumab effects on memory and regulatory T cells. Sequencing was performed with immunoSEQ multiplex PCR; in TCRdb, only in-frame clones are kept and a portion is missing. The sample holds roughly 120,000 clones; under 95% are singletons and the top ten take around 0.73%. Material for sequencing was Tregs sorted from blood. These receptors originate from a human donor in good health.

This rearrangement joins TRBV6-6 to TRBJ1-2; 7 bases match TRBD1. The CDR3 has 16 amino acids. The V and J ends lost 4 bases and 2 bases, in that order; junction bases with no gene match: 10. CDR1 is MNHNY, CDR2 SVGAGI, per germline (reference sequence). The DNA for the CDR3 is TGTGCCAGCAGTTCCCTCGGGACAGAAAGAAACTATGGCTACACCTTC. This codes for CASSSLGTERNYGYTF.

The J gene is TRBJ1-1, the V gene TRBV7-2; D remains unclear. The CDR3 sequence is 13 residues long. The germline CDR1 and CDR2 sequences are SGHTA and FQGNSA. The V gene lost 3 bases and the J gene lost 4 bases, with 9 bases spanning the gap. The CDR3 DNA follows: TGTGCCAGCAGCTTCACCCCTACCACTGAAGCTTTCTTT. Its translation is CASSFTPTTEAFF.

V gene TRBV5-6 combines with J gene TRBJ1-3; D is unclear. The CDR3 runs 13 residues. CDR1 is SGHDT and CDR2 is YYEEEE in the germline V gene. V was clipped by 4 bases and J by 4 bases, with 9 bases between them. CDR3 protein: CASSHLTGNTIYF. CDR3 in DNA: TGTGCCAGCAGCCATTTGACCGGAAACACCATATATTTT.

The chain couples TRBV6-5 to TRBJ1-2, with D unresolved. CDR3 length: 12 amino acids. The germline CDR1 and CDR2 sequences are MNHEY and SVGAGI. V lost 5 bases, J lost 4 bases, and 8 bases lay in between. The CDR3 DNA reads TGTGCCAGCAGTCTCGACCGCTATGGCTACACCTTC. This encodes CASSLDRYGYTF.

In DNA form, the CDR3 reads TGCGCCAGCAGCTCCAGACAGGGAAAAGCTTTCTTT. This translates into CASSSRQGKAFF. The chain couples TRBV5-1 to TRBJ1-1; 7 bases line up with TRBD1. Trimming took 3 bases from V and 9 from J; bases not matched to a gene: 5. The CDR3 consists of 12 residues. Germline lookup yields CDR1 SGHRS and CDR2 YFSETQ.

CDR3 residues: CASSISRGRGNEKLFF. The CDR3 nucleotides are TGTGCCAGTAGTATATCCCGTGGCCGGGGGAATGAAAAACTGTTTTTT. This chain joins TRBV19 and TRBJ1-4, with D perhaps matching TRBD1 (5 bases). CDR3 length: 16 amino acids. Germline V gene data show CDR1 as LNHDA and CDR2 as SQIVND (reference sequence). Trimming removed 2 bases at V and 5 bases at J, with 15 bases between.

V gene TRBV2 combines with J gene TRBJ2-5; either TRBD1 or TRBD2 may supply D (5 bases each). Germline V gives CDR1 SNHLY, CDR2 FYNNEI. This CDR3 comprises 14 residues. Trimming took off 0 bases at V and 5 bases at J, with 10 bases between the two ends. CDR3 region: CASSEAAWGETQYF. CDR3 DNA: TGTGCCAGCAGTGAAGCGGCTTGGGGGGAGACCCAGTACTTC.

The chain recombines TRBV19 with TRBJ2-1; 10 bases agree with TRBD2. V lost 7 bases to trimming and J lost 9 bases; unmatched junction nucleotides: 12. Germline V gene sequence: CDR1 LNHDA, CDR2 SQIVND (reference sequence). This CDR3 is built from 15 residues. The CDR3 here is CASMPLGTSVAEQFF. In DNA form, the CDR3 reads TGTGCCAGTATGCCCCTCGGGACTAGCGTTGCTGAGCAGTTCTTC.

This clone showed up just once. The chain carries TRBV6-4 and TRBJ2-3, with 7 bases that match TRBD2. Per germline, CDR1 MRHNA and CDR2 SNTAGT. With V trimmed by 7 bases and J by 5 bases, 6 bases remained unmatched. The CDR3 is 13 amino acids. CDR3 protein: CASNGTGGDTQYF. For the CDR3, the DNA is TGTGCCAGCAATGGGACGGGGGGAGATACGCAGTATTTT.

The chain is built from TRBV5-4 and TRBJ2-7; 7 bases line up with TRBD1. The CDR3 consists of 15 residues. Germline CDR1 reads SGHNT; CDR2 reads YYREEE (reference sequence). With 1 base clipped from V and 2 bases from J, the junction kept 6 bases outside the gene matches. The DNA for the CDR3 is TGTGCCAGCAGCTTGTCCGGGACAGCGACCTACGAGCAGTACTTC. It specifies CASSLSGTATYEQYF. The full variable domain, completed using reference TRBV5-4 and TRBJ2-7, is ETGVTQSPTHLIKTRGQQVTLRCSSQSGHNTVSWYQQALGQGPQFIFQYYREEENGRGNFPPRFSGLQFPNYSSELNVNALELDDSALYLCASSLSGTATYEQYFGPGTRLTVT.

This rearrangement joins TRBV6-1 to TRBJ1-2; a weak D match, TRBD1 (6 bases). The CDR3 has 14 amino acids. Germline V gene data show CDR1 as MNHNS and CDR2 as SASEGT. The V gene lost 9 bases and the J gene lost 4 bases, with 18 bases spanning the gap. Here the CDR3 reads CASLQGQYVYGYTF. In DNA form, the CDR3 reads TGTGCCAGTTTACAGGGCCAATACGTCTATGGCTACACCTTC.

This chain joins TRBV4-1 and TRBJ1-4, with D perhaps TRBD1 (5 bases). The CDR3 runs to 15 residues. Germline CDR1 is MGHRA and CDR2 is YSYEKL. The germline V and J ends were trimmed by 1 base and 8 bases, with 14 bases remaining between them. The CDR3, as DNA: TGCGCCAGCAGCCAAGGTTTCTGGGGGGAGGAAAAACTGTTTTTT. Protein product: CASSQGFWGEEKLFF.

CDR3: CASSYALTRVVSPLHF. Written as DNA, the CDR3 is TGTGCCAGCAGTTACGCCCTGACTCGGGTAGTCTCACCCCTCCACTTT. The gene calls are TRBV6-5 and TRBJ1-6; no firm D call. Trimming removed 2 bases at V and 10 bases at J, with 18 bases between. This CDR3 region has 16 residues. Germline V gene lookup returns CDR1 MNHEY and CDR2 SVGAGI.

The chain has TRBV6-6 and TRBJ2-7; 9 bases fit TRBD1. V shed 6 bases and J 3 bases; nucleotides not matched to a gene: 6. The CDR3 is 14 residues long. Germline-derived CDR1 and CDR2 are MNHNY and SVGAGI (reference sequence). Here the CDR3 DNA reads TGTGCCAGCAGGCCACCGGGACAGGGCTACGAGCAGTACTTC. This translates into CASRPPGQGYEQYF.

The J gene is TRBJ2-3, the V gene TRBV21-1. TRBV21-1 is tagged as a pseudogene. The CDR3 extends over 14 amino acids. In DNA, the CDR3 is TGTGCCAGCAGCAAAGAGGGCATCACAGATACGCAGTATTTT. The encoded protein is CASSKEGITDTQYF.

This chain links TRBV5-1 with TRBJ2-7, with D possibly TRBD1 on 6 matching bases. V lost 4 bases and J 2 bases, leaving 31 bases between the germline ends. The V gene's germline CDR1 is SGHRS and CDR2 YFSETQ. CDR3 length: 20 amino acids. This CDR3 is CASSEPASGPGHHPTYEQYF. The DNA of the CDR3 is TGCGCCAGCAGCGAACCTGCTTCAGGACCGGGACACCACCCTACCTACGAGCAGTACTTC. Using reference TRBV5-1 and TRBJ2-7 for the parts outside the CDR3, the full variable domain is KAGVTQTPRYLIKTRGQQVTLSCSPISGHRSVSWYQQTPGQGLQFLFEYFSETQRNKGNFPGRFSGRQFSNSRSEMNVSTLELGDSALYLCASSEPASGPGHHPTYEQYFGPGTRLTVT.

J is TRBJ2-1 and V is TRBV18; a weak D match, TRBD2 (6 bases). Trimming stripped 2 bases from V and 2 bases from J, with 13 bases between. There are 16 residues in the CDR3. Looked up from germline, CDR1 is KGHSH and CDR2 is LQKENI. Here the CDR3 reads CASSPWIAEAYNEQFF. CDR3 in DNA: TGTGCCAGCTCACCATGGATAGCGGAGGCCTACAATGAGCAGTTCTTC.

The chain carries TRBV6-5 and TRBJ2-7; TRBD1 agrees at 9 bases. The CDR3 sequence is 14 residues long. Trimming cost V 6 bases and J 3 bases; bases outside gene matches: 6. The V gene's germline CDR1 is MNHEY and CDR2 SVGAGI. The CDR3 DNA follows: TGTGCCAGCAGACCTGGGGACAGGGTCTACGAGCAGTACTTC. It is translated as CASRPGDRVYEQYF.

The gene calls are TRBV6-5 and TRBJ2-3; no clear D. This CDR3 region has 14 residues. Trimming took off 6 bases at V and 2 bases at J, with 12 bases between the two ends. Looked up from germline, CDR1 is MNHEY and CDR2 is SVGAGI. CDR3 sequence (DNA): TGTGCCAGCAGGTTTAGGTCGTACACAGATACGCAGTATTTT. Protein sequence: CASRFRSYTDTQYF.

In regard to this clone: Other DNA sequences in the same sample also yield this CDR3. This chain links TRBV18 with TRBJ1-1, with D maybe TRBD1 (5 bases). Germline V CDR1 and CDR2: KGHSH, LQKENI. This CDR3 is built from 13 residues. V was shortened by 6 bases and J by 1 base, with 9 bases between the two germline ends. Here the CDR3 reads CASSPTENTEAFF. Here the CDR3 DNA reads TGTGCCAGCTCTCCGACAGAGAACACTGAAGCTTTCTTT.

The CDR3 bases are TGCGCCAGCAGCTTGAGTTGGTCTGATGGCTACACCTTC. Its translation: CASSLSWSDGYTF. V and J are TRBV5-1 and TRBJ1-2; D gene ambiguous. Germline V CDR1 and CDR2: SGHRS, YFSETQ. The CDR3 length is 13 residues. The V end was cut by 1 base, the J end by 6 bases, with 10 bases between.

In this sample, this clone turned up once. This chain uses TRBV5-1 with TRBJ2-1, with unresolved D. The CDR3 extends over 17 amino acids. In germline, CDR1 is SGHRS, CDR2 YFSETQ. Trimming removed 4 bases from V and 2 bases from J, with 19 bases in between. The CDR3 DNA follows: TGCGCCAGCAGCCCATCGACTGGTAGCCTTCCCTACAATGAGCAGTTCTTC. It specifies CASSPSTGSLPYNEQFF.

This chain joins TRBV10-3 and TRBJ2-2; no clear D. Germline lookup yields CDR1 ENHRY and CDR2 SYGVKD. Trimming pared 6 bases from V and 6 bases from J, leaving 5 bases between. This CDR3 is 11 amino acids long. CDR3 DNA sequence: TGTGCCATCAGAGGGTCCGGGGAGCTGTTTTTT. Its translation: CAIRGSGELFF.

V usage is TRBV5-6 and J usage is TRBJ2-5, with no clear D. This CDR3 has 14 amino acids. V was trimmed by 0 bases and J by 4 bases, leaving 10 bases between them. Germline CDR1 SGHDT, CDR2 YYEEEE. In DNA, the CDR3 is TGTGCCAGCAGCTTGGTAGGTGTCCGAGAGACCCAGTACTTC. This sequence encodes CASSLVGVRETQYF.

The chain has TRBV27 and TRBJ2-1; D is possibly TRBD2 (5 bases). Per germline, CDR1 MNHEY and CDR2 SMNVEV (reference sequence). The CDR3 runs to 15 residues. V lost 0 bases, J lost 7 bases, and 13 bases lay in between. CDR3 loop: CASSLSGVLTNEQFF. The CDR3 DNA is TGTGCCAGCAGTTTATCGGGAGTTCTCACGAATGAGCAGTTCTTC.

This clone was recorded once. The chain is built from TRBV11-2 and TRBJ2-3; a weak D match, TRBD1 (6 bases). This CDR3 is built from 16 residues. Germline values: CDR1 SGHAT, CDR2 FQNNGV. Between the trimmed V and J ends, which lost 5 bases and 5 bases, there was a span of 20 bases. The CDR3 spells CASSLGVDRSVDTQYF. CDR3 DNA: TGTGCCAGCAGCCTAGGAGTCGACAGGTCCGTAGATACGCAGTATTTT.

The rearrangement links TRBV18 to TRBJ1-6; TRBD1 is a possible D gene (6 bases). The germline V and J ends were trimmed by 5 bases and 7 bases, with 12 bases remaining between them. Germline V CDR1 and CDR2: KGHSH, LQKENI. This CDR3 spans 14 amino acids. The chain's CDR3 is CASSASGTNSPLHF. The CDR3 DNA follows: TGTGCCAGCTCAGCTTCCGGGACAAATTCACCCCTCCACTTT.

The table lists this clone with a count of one. The rearrangement links TRBV16 to TRBJ2-7; 9 bases align to TRBD1. The CDR3 is made up of 15 amino acids. CDR1 and CDR2 from the germline V gene are KGHSY and FQNENV. The V and J ends lost 4 bases and 3 bases, in that order; junction bases with no gene match: 7. CDR3 sequence reads: CASSPGTGFDYEQYF. CDR3 bases: TGTGCCAGCAGCCCGGGGACAGGGTTCGACTACGAGCAGTACTTC. Using reference TRBV16 and TRBJ2-7 for the parts outside the CDR3, the full variable domain is GEEVAQTPKHLVRGEGQKAKLYCAPIKGHSYVFWYQQVLKNEFKFLISFQNENVFDETGMPKERFSAKCLPNSPCSLEIQATKLEDSAVYFCASSPGTGFDYEQYFGPGTRLTVT.

CDR3 nucleotides: TGTGCCAGCAGCACCCGGACTAGCGGGGGCTACTACGAGCAGTACTTC. It specifies CASSTRTSGGYYEQYF. The chain has TRBV21-1 and TRBJ2-7; TRBD2 was called by the table and not checked on the DNA. TRBV21-1 is termed a pseudogene. This CDR3 has 16 amino acids.

Concerning this clone itself: The identical CDR3 is also encoded by other nucleotide sequences in the sample. V gene TRBV20-1 combines with J gene TRBJ2-3; D is ambiguous. The CDR3 consists of 11 residues. Per germline, CDR1 DFQATT and CDR2 SNEGSKA (reference sequence). V was pared by 4 bases and J by 5 bases, with 7 bases between. This CDR3 reads CSAKAGDTQYF. The CDR3 DNA reads as TGCAGTGCTAAAGCCGGAGATACGCAGTATTTT.